The sample holds a few counts of the clone carrying this TCR beta chain. What it recognizes is unknown. V shed 1 base and J shed 9 bases, with 16 bases lying between them. CDR3 length: 14 residues. Germline V CDR1 and CDR2: SGHVS, FQNEAQ. The sample belongs to a study of CD8 T cells in ankylosing spondylitis. Study results and limitations: Previous work reported some of these motif variants in the synovial fluid and blood of reactive arthritis.

TCRdb re-analysed the 5' RACE reads in MiXCR, keeping a single row per CDR3 protein. The top ten clones hold about an eighth of a sample with approximately 350,000 distinct CDR3 sequences, approximately 22% of them seen once. The clonotype comes from a male donor with ankylosing spondylitis or in good health (not recorded which). The V call is TRBV7-8, the J call TRBJ2-7; TRBD1 might be the D (6 bases). Sequencing used blood, either unsorted or a sorted T cell fraction (not recorded which). The CDR3 protein is CASSLVVQGSGQYF. In DNA form, the CDR3 reads TGTGCCAGCAGCTTAGTAGTGCAGGGGTCGGGGCAGTACTTC.